Below are 25 T cell receptor beta chains sequenced from a single sample in a study of Ad26.COV2.S vaccination and SARS-CoV-2 variants. The protocol was immunoSEQ multiplex PCR, while the TCRdb copy is restricted to in-frame clones and leaves out a portion. This repertoire shows some 480,000 clones, roughly 89% found once; its top ten account for over 10%. The treatment is: 19 received Ad26.COV2.S at low or high dose, single or two shots; several received placebo; per-sample allocation not given. Collection of the samples took place on day 63 after the first injection of vaccine or placebo. Sequencing was performed on peripheral blood, taken in a trial of Ad26.COV2.S vaccine versus placebo. All receptors come from a person aged 18-65 years who received the Ad26.COV2.S COVID-19 vaccine or a placebo.

V usage is TRBV24-1 and J usage is TRBJ2-1; D may be TRBD2 (5 bases). Germline values: CDR1 KGHDR, CDR2 SFDVKD. The CDR3 is 15 amino acids. Between the trimmed V and J ends, which lost 5 bases and 3 bases, there was a span of 13 bases. The CDR3 DNA sequence: TGTGCCACCAGTGCAATCCCCGGGGACTACAATGAGCAGTTCTTC. Translating it yields CATSAIPGDYNEQFF.

The V call is TRBV19, the J call TRBJ2-1; D tentatively fits TRBD1 or TRBD2 (6 bases each). From germline, CDR1 is LNHDA and CDR2 SQIVND (reference sequence). CDR3 size: 13 residues. Deletions cut 3 bases from V and 9 bases from J, with 12 bases between. The CDR3 DNA sequence: TGTGCCAGTAGTATCACAGGGCGGGGTGAGCAGTTCTTC. Translated: CASSITGRGEQFF. The variable domain in full, with the rest retrieved from reference TRBV19 and TRBJ2-1, is DGGITQSPKYLFRKEGQNVTLSCEQNLNHDAMYWYRQDPGQGLRLIYYSQIVNDFQKGDIAEGYSVSREKKESFPLTVTSAQKNPTAFYLCASSITGRGEQFFGPGTRLTVL.

The genes are TRBV6-1 and TRBJ2-2; unclear D gene. Germline V CDR1 and CDR2: MNHNS, SASEGT. Trimming pared 3 bases from V and 1 base from J, leaving 18 bases between. This CDR3 is built from 18 residues. The CDR3 protein is CASSDTPIGIKNTGELFF. The CDR3 region has the DNA TGTGCCAGCAGTGACACGCCGATCGGTATTAAGAACACCGGGGAGCTGTTTTTT.

V usage is TRBV7-9 and J usage is TRBJ1-1, with TRBD1 as a possible D gene (5 bases). Trimming shortened V by 5 bases and J by 1 base, and 14 bases separated the two germline ends. CDR3 length: 15 amino acids. CDR1 and CDR2 (germline): SEHNR, FQNEAQ (reference sequence). The CDR3 here is CASSRISGTNTEAFF. The CDR3 nucleotides are TGTGCCAGCAGCCGTATCTCAGGGACGAACACTGAAGCTTTCTTT.

The chain couples TRBV19 to TRBJ2-1, with 8 nucleotides matching TRBD1. This CDR3 is 14 amino acids long. Germline CDR1 LNHDA, CDR2 SQIVND (reference sequence). Trimming removed 5 bases from V and 8 bases from J; junction bases left unmatched: 8. For the CDR3, the DNA is TGTGCCAGTAGTGGGGATCGACAGGGGTATGAGCAGTTCTTC. This gives the protein CASSGDRQGYEQFF. Looking up the rest from reference TRBV19 and TRBJ2-1 gives the full variable domain: DGGITQSPKYLFRKEGQNVTLSCEQNLNHDAMYWYRQDPGQGLRLIYYSQIVNDFQKGDIAEGYSVSREKKESFPLTVTSAQKNPTAFYLCASSGDRQGYEQFFGPGTRLTVL.

This clone was seen only a few times. The CDR3 bases are TGTGCCAGCAGCACCCCGGGACAGGCGGATTCACCCCTCCACTTT. It yields the protein CASSTPGQADSPLHF. The chain couples TRBV7-9 to TRBJ1-6; 8 bases agree with TRBD1. This CDR3 has 15 residues. CDR1 SEHNR and CDR2 FQNEAQ come from the germline V gene (reference sequence). V was pared by 5 bases and J by 8 bases, with 8 bases of the junction left unmatched.

The chain is built from TRBV19 and TRBJ2-7; possibly TRBD1 for D (6 bases). CDR3 length: 14 amino acids. Germline V gene sequence: CDR1 LNHDA, CDR2 SQIVND (reference sequence). Deletions cut 3 bases from V and 2 bases from J, with 11 bases between. The CDR3 DNA is TGTGCCAGTAGTATGGCAGGGGCCACCTACGAGCAGTACTTC. Translating gives CASSMAGATYEQYF.

The chain couples TRBV7-3 to TRBJ2-1; D ambiguous. The germline V gene has CDR1 SGHTA and CDR2 FQGTGA. CDR3 size: 13 residues. V dropped 5 bases and J dropped 2 bases, with 7 bases sitting between them. CDR3 sequence: CASSPQAYNEQFF. The CDR3 DNA follows: TGTGCCAGCAGCCCCCAGGCCTACAATGAGCAGTTCTTC.

V and J are TRBV7-9 and TRBJ1-1; D ambiguous. V lost 5 bases to trimming and J lost 7 bases, with 20 bases between them. CDR1 and CDR2 (germline): SEHNR, FQNEAQ (reference sequence). The CDR3 runs 15 residues. In DNA form, the CDR3 reads TGTGCCAGCAGCCTAAGCACTAGGCCCGACGTTGAAGCTTTCTTT. This sequence encodes CASSLSTRPDVEAFF.

The rearrangement links TRBV6-2 or TRBV6-3 to TRBJ1-2; D gene unclear. Germline V gene sequence: CDR1 MNHEY, CDR2 SVGEGT. This CDR3 spans 14 amino acids. Trimming took 4 bases from V and 2 from J, leaving 11 bases between them. CDR3 loop: CASSSPPPNYGYTF. CDR3 nucleotide sequence: TGTGCCAGCAGTTCACCTCCCCCCAACTATGGCTACACCTTC.

The rearrangement joins TRBV29-1 to TRBJ2-2, with a tentative D call TRBD2 (5 bases). Trimming stripped 7 bases from V and 1 base from J, with 13 bases between. There are 14 residues in the CDR3. Germline CDR1 is SQVTM and CDR2 is ANQGSEA. The CDR3 DNA sequence: TGCAGCGCGAAGATCGGGAAGAACACCGGGGAGCTGTTTTTT. It yields the protein CSAKIGKNTGELFF.

CDR3 in amino acids: CASSIGILLGLAGGGEQFF. The CDR3 coding sequence is TGTGCCAGTAGTATAGGTATATTACTGGGACTAGCGGGAGGTGGTGAGCAGTTCTTC. The rearrangement links TRBV19 to TRBJ2-1, with 15 positions matching TRBD2. CDR1 is LNHDA and CDR2 is SQIVND in the germline V gene (reference sequence). The V gene end was trimmed by 1 base and the J gene end by 9 bases; junction bases not matched to a gene: 13. The CDR3 has 19 amino acids.

V is TRBV9 and J is TRBJ2-2; tentative D call: TRBD2 (6 bases). Germline values: CDR1 SGDLS, CDR2 YYNGEE. V was trimmed by 3 bases and J by 6 bases, leaving 15 bases between them. The CDR3 has 15 amino acids. The DNA for the CDR3 is TGTGCCAGCAGCGCGGGCGGGGTTACACCCGGGGAGCTGTTTTTT. Protein sequence: CASSAGGVTPGELFF.

The V call is TRBV5-1, the J call TRBJ1-4; D remains ambiguous. CDR3 length: 16 residues. Germline V gene data show CDR1 as SGHRS and CDR2 as YFSETQ. V lost 0 bases to trimming and J lost 0 bases, with 9 bases between them. The CDR3 loop is CASSLALGSTNEKLFF. CDR3 DNA: TGCGCCAGCAGCTTGGCCCTAGGGTCAACTAATGAAAAACTGTTTTTT. The whole variable domain, remainder taken from reference TRBV5-1 and TRBJ1-4, is KAGVTQTPRYLIKTRGQQVTLSCSPISGHRSVSWYQQTPGQGLQFLFEYFSETQRNKGNFPGRFSGRQFSNSRSEMNVSTLELGDSALYLCASSLALGSTNEKLFFGSGTQLSVL.

The V gene is TRBV28, the J gene TRBJ1-6, with D unresolved. With 7 bases removed from V and 1 base from J, the gap between germline ends came to 14 bases. CDR1 is MDHEN, CDR2 SYDVKM, per germline. There are 16 residues in the CDR3. This CDR3 is CASKRSARSYNSPLHF. DNA for the CDR3: TGTGCCAGCAAACGATCGGCGCGGTCCTATAATTCACCCCTCCACTTT. Variable domain in full (rest from reference TRBV28 and TRBJ1-6): DVKVTQSSRYLVKRTGEKVFLECVQDMDHENMFWYRQDPGLGLRLIYFSYDVKMKEKGDIPEGYSVSREKKERFSLILESASTNQTSMYLCASKRSARSYNSPLHFGNGTRLTVT.

The chain couples TRBV10-2 to TRBJ2-7, with D possibly matching TRBD1 (6 bases). The CDR3 contains 15 residues. Trimming took off 5 bases at V and 2 bases at J, with 16 bases between the two ends. Germline CDR1 reads WSHSY; CDR2 reads SAAADI. CDR3 region: CASSPHTGLAYEQYF. DNA of the CDR3: TGCGCCAGCAGTCCCCACACAGGGCTTGCCTACGAGCAGTACTTC.

This sequence joins TRBV6-6 and TRBJ1-2; TRBD1 aligns across 11 bases. The CDR3 runs 16 residues. The V gene's germline CDR1 is MNHNY and CDR2 SVGAGI (reference sequence). V lost 6 bases to trimming and J lost 8 bases; unmatched junction nucleotides: 14. CDR3 sequence reads: CASRDSSGQGAVGYTF. CDR3 sequence (DNA): TGTGCCAGCAGGGACTCCTCCGGACAGGGGGCGGTGGGCTACACCTTC.

This chain connects TRBV5-1 to TRBJ1-6, with TRBD1 as a possible D gene (5 bases). The CDR3 is 15 amino acids. Germline CDR1 SGHRS, CDR2 YFSETQ. Trimming stripped 4 bases from V and 10 bases from J, with 18 bases between. The CDR3 protein is CASSRDRGPGSPLHF. CDR3 coding DNA: TGCGCCAGCAGCCGGGATAGGGGCCCAGGCTCACCCCTCCACTTT.

The chain recombines TRBV3-1 (or the pseudogene TRBV3-2) with TRBJ2-1; D perhaps matches TRBD2 (6 bases). The length of the CDR3 is 16 residues. Between the trimmed V and J ends, which lost 4 bases and 7 bases, there was a span of 20 bases. In germline, CDR1 is LGHDT, CDR2 YNNKEL (reference sequence). Written as DNA, the CDR3 is TGTGCCAGCAGCCGGGGACTGCCTGGGGTGTGGAATGAGCAGTTCTTC. Encoded protein: CASSRGLPGVWNEQFF.

This clone was observed a few times. The rearrangement joins TRBV29-1 to TRBJ1-5; no clear D. CDR3 length: 13 amino acids. Germline lookup yields CDR1 SQVTM and CDR2 ANQGSEA. The ends were cut back, 7 bases at V and 4 bases at J, with 14 bases in the middle. The CDR3 protein is CSASAGNNQPQHF. For the CDR3, the DNA is TGCAGCGCCTCGGCGGGGAATAATCAGCCCCAGCATTTT.

This chain joins TRBV10-2 and TRBJ1-1; D uncertain. In germline, CDR1 is WSHSY, CDR2 SAAADI. V gave up 4 bases and J gave up 1 base, with 4 bases separating them. This CDR3 contains 12 residues. CDR3: CASSGGNTEAFF. In DNA, the CDR3 is TGCGCCAGCAGTGGGGGGAACACTGAAGCTTTCTTT.

J is TRBJ1-1 and V is TRBV12-3 or TRBV12-4, with TRBD1 matching 7 bases. After removal of 6 bases from V and 5 bases from J, the junction contained 6 bases not matched to a gene. The CDR3 is 13 amino acids. CDR3 protein: CASSRTGATEAFF. The CDR3 coding sequence is TGTGCCAGCAGCCGGACAGGTGCAACTGAAGCTTTCTTT.

This sequence joins TRBV4-2 and TRBJ1-3, with D tentatively TRBD1 (6 bases). Germline V gene sequence: CDR1 LGHNA, CDR2 YNFKEQ. CDR3 length: 17 residues. V gave up 0 bases and J gave up 4 bases, with 16 bases separating them. The CDR3 sequence: CASSQEGYGGRGNTIYF. In DNA, the CDR3 is TGTGCCAGCAGCCAAGAAGGGTATGGGGGGCGGGGAAACACCATATATTTT.

Written as DNA, the CDR3 is TGTGCCAGCTCACCAGGAAAGAGGGTAACTGAAGCTTTCTTT. Its protein product is CASSPGKRVTEAFF. This chain connects TRBV18 to TRBJ1-1; D gene uncertain. This CDR3 comprises 14 residues. Looked up from germline, CDR1 is KGHSH and CDR2 is LQKENI. The V gene lost 2 bases and the J gene lost 5 bases, with 12 bases spanning the gap.

The CDR3 here is CASSLHLLPGQGRGETQYF. CDR3 nucleotide sequence: TGTGCCAGCAGCCTACACCTGCTCCCGGGACAGGGAAGAGGAGAGACCCAGTACTTC. This chain joins TRBV7-2 and TRBJ2-5; 9 bases align to TRBD1. The CDR3 spans 19 residues. Germline V gives CDR1 SGHTA, CDR2 FQGNSA. V gave up 5 bases and J gave up 4 bases; unmatched junction bases: 20.